This is a list of T cell receptor beta chains from one sample in a study of blood T cell repertoires in COVID-19. Data came from immunoSEQ multiplex PCR; TCRdb stores just in-frame clones and leaves some out. The sample includes approximately 180,000 clones, under 90% of them seen just once. The sample comprised peripheral blood. The receptors were sampled from a person aged 65 to 85 with COVID-19, enrolled during active disease. Both conserved end residues are part of each CDR3. The D gene is left open where the match is weak. Clone size appears in some rows only: once, few, many, or a class for an expanded clone.

TRBJ1-5 TRBV18 NA NA TGTGCCAGCTCACCGGGAGGGGATAGCAATCAGCCCCAGCATTTT CASSPGGDSNQPQHF
TRBJ1-2 TRBV12-3/TRBV12-4 NA NA TGTGCCAGCAGTTCAGGGTGGGGCTACACCTTC CASSSGWGYTF
TRBJ2-7 TRBV3-1/TRBV3-2 few TRBD1 TGTGCCAGCAGCCAAGGGGACAGGGGTGAGCAGTACTTC CASSQGDRGEQYF
TRBJ1-1 TRBV5-4 NA NA TGTGCCAGCAGCTTTAGGGGGAGAGAGGCTGAAGCTTTCTTT CASSFRGREAEAFF
TRBJ2-1 TRBV6-5 NA NA TGTGCCAGCAGCCCCGACTGGAACCCTTACAATGAGCAGTTCTTC CASSPDWNPYNEQFF
TRBJ2-1 TRBV18 NA NA TGTGCCAGCTCACCCCTCTTTCGTATTCGGGAGCAGTTCTTC CASSPLFRIREQFF
TRBJ2-1 TRBV11-3 NA TRBD2 TGTGCCAGCAGCTTAGGGGGACTAGCGGGAGGGCTGGATGAGCAGTTCTTC CASSLGGLAGGLDEQFF
TRBJ2-2 TRBV6-2/TRBV6-3 NA NA TGTGCCAGCAGTCCGGACTACTTTGGCGGGGAGCTGTTTTTT CASSPDYFGGELFF
TRBJ1-6 TRBV28 NA NA TGTGCCAGCACAGTTTTTGCATCACCCCTCCACTTT CASTVFASPLHF
TRBJ1-2 TRBV6-5 NA TRBD1 TGTGCCAGCTCTTGGACAGGCTATGGCTACACCTTC CASSWTGYGYTF
TRBJ2-6 TRBV18 NA NA TGTGCCAGCTCCCCCGCCGGGGGCTCTGGGGCCAACGTCCTGACTTTC CASSPAGGSGANVLTF
TRBJ1-5 TRBV19 NA NA TGTGCCAGTAGTCAGGGGAAGAAGCAGCCCCAGCATTTT CASSQGKKQPQHF
TRBJ2-7 TRBV4-3 NA TRBD2 TGCGCCAGCAGCCAGCGGGGGGACTCCTACGAGCAGTACTTC CASSQRGDSYEQYF
TRBJ1-2 TRBV9 NA TRBD1 TGTGCCAGCAGCCACACCAAGTTAGGGGACAGGGTCAAAGGCTACACCTTC CASSHTKLGDRVKGYTF
TRBJ1-1 TRBV28 NA NA TGTGCCAGCAGTTTACTTTTGCGTGATAAAGCTTTCTTT CASSLLLRDKAFF
TRBJ2-7 TRBV28 NA TRBD2 TGTGCCAGCCAGACGCGACTAGCGGGCGAGCAGTACTTC CASQTRLAGEQYF
TRBJ2-2 TRBV4-3 NA TRBD2 TGCGCCAGCAGCCAATATAGCGGGAGTGCGAACACCGGGGAGCTGTTTTTT CASSQYSGSANTGELFF
TRBJ2-7 TRBV6-5 once NA TGTGCCAGCAGTCGACGATTTAGCGGCGCCTACGAGCAGTACTTC CASSRRFSGAYEQYF
TRBJ1-6 TRBV3-1/TRBV3-2 NA NA TGTGCCAGCAGCCAGGGGCAGAATAATTCACCCCTCCACTTT CASSQGQNNSPLHF
TRBJ1-1 TRBV7-2 NA NA TGTGCCAGCAGCCCTACCGGGCGGGTCAGGGGGAACACTGAAGCTTTCTTT CASSPTGRVRGNTEAFF
TRBJ2-3 TRBV29-1 NA TRBD2 TGCAGCTCAAGACTAGCGGGAACCACAGATACGCAGTATTTT CSSRLAGTTDTQYF
TRBJ2-5 TRBV7-2 NA TRBD2 TGTGCCAGCCGATGGATAGCGGGGGAGGAGACCCAGTACTTC CASRWIAGEETQYF
TRBJ2-7 TRBV20-1 NA TRBD2 TGCAGTGCTAGTCGCCCGGGACTAGCGGGAGGGACTAGGAACGAGCAGTACTTC CSASRPGLAGGTRNEQYF
TRBJ1-5 TRBV28 once NA TGTGCCAGCAGGAATACAGGATTCAATCAGCCCCAGCATTTT CASRNTGFNQPQHF
TRBJ1-1 TRBV28 NA TRBD1 TGTGCCAGCAGTTTTCAGGGGGGCCCTAACACTGAAGCTTTCTTT CASSFQGGPNTEAFF
TRBJ2-2 TRBV28 NA TRBD1 TGTGCCAGCAGAATCAGGGGGTGGGACACCGGGGAGCTGTTTTTT CASRIRGWDTGELFF
TRBJ1-5 TRBV6-1 NA NA TGTGCCAGCAGTGAAGCGGCCGTTGGGCCCCAGCATTTT CASSEAAVGPQHF
TRBJ2-2 TRBV5-4 NA TRBD1 TGTGCCAGCACCGGACAGGCCAACACCGGGGAGCTGTTTTTT CASTGQANTGELFF
TRBJ2-7 TRBV3-1/TRBV3-2 once NA TGTGCCAGCAGCCAAGCCTCTGTTTATGAAGCGGTCCCCTACGAGCAGTACTTC CASSQASVYEAVPYEQYF
TRBJ1-6 TRBV5-4 NA TRBD1 TGTGCCAGCAGCTTGGTTACAGGGGTTTTTAATTCACCCCTCCACTTT CASSLVTGVFNSPLHF
TRBJ2-7 TRBV5-4 NA NA TGTGCCAGCAGCTTGGGCTCGGGTTCGGACTCCTACGAGCAGTACTTC CASSLGSGSDSYEQYF
TRBJ1-5 TRBV27 NA TRBD1 TGTGCCAGCAGGAGACAGGGGGCGTTTTTGGGTCAGCCCCAGCATTTT CASRRQGAFLGQPQHF
TRBJ2-7 TRBV19 NA NA TGTGCCAGTCATGCCAGGGACAACTCCTACGAGCAGTACTTC CASHARDNSYEQYF
TRBJ2-1 TRBV6-1 once NA TGTGCCAGCAGTGAAATACGAGGTTCCTACAATGAGCAGTTCTTC CASSEIRGSYNEQFF
TRBJ2-3 TRBV12-3/TRBV12-4 NA TRBD2 TGTGCCAGACCAGCGGGAGCCACAGATACGCAGTATTTT CARPAGATDTQYF
TRBJ2-2 TRBV21-1 NA NA TGTGCCAGCCCTTGGGGAGAATGGCCGAACACCGGGGAGCTGTTTTTT CASPWGEWPNTGELFF
TRBJ2-5 TRBV28 few TRBD1 TGTGCCAGCAGTTTCGACAGGGTAATGGTGACCCAGTACTTC CASSFDRVMVTQYF
TRBJ2-3 TRBV29-1 NA NA TGCAGCGCCCCCTCGACGCCAGGCTCAGATACGCAGTATTTT CSAPSTPGSDTQYF
TRBJ2-3 TRBV14 NA TRBD2 TGTGCCAGCAGTGAGCGGGGCTACACAGATACGCAGTATTTT CASSERGYTDTQYF
TRBJ2-5 TRBV7-6 once TRBD2 TGTGCCAGCAGCTCTCGCGGGGGGCAAGGGTTGGAGACCCAGTACTTC CASSSRGGQGLETQYF
TRBJ1-1 TRBV29-1 NA NA TGCAGCGCCTCCACTGAAGCTTTCTTT CSASTEAFF
TRBJ1-6 TRBV28 NA NA TGTGCCAGCAGCAACTCAGGTGTTAATTCACCCCTCCACTTT CASSNSGVNSPLHF
TRBJ2-1 TRBV10-3 NA TRBD1 TGTGCCATCAACAACATCGGACAGGGAGGCGGGAATGAGCAGTTCTTC CAINNIGQGGGNEQFF
TRBJ2-7 TRBV7-9 few NA TGTGCCAGCAGCTTCCCTAACTCCTACGAGCAGTACTTC CASSFPNSYEQYF
TRBJ2-2 TRBV6-5 NA NA TGTGCCAGCAGTCGCGGGACGGTCGGGGAGCTGTTTTTT CASSRGTVGELFF
TRBJ1-5 TRBV28 NA NA TGTGCCAGCAGTTCCCCTGGGAGGTCTCAGCATTTT CASSSPGRSQHF
TRBJ2-1 TRBV2 NA NA TGTGCCAGCAGTGAATACTCCCCGAGGGAGGATGAGCAGTTCTTC CASSEYSPREDEQFF
TRBJ1-1 TRBV29-1 NA TRBD1 TGCAGCGTACCTCCAGGGGACAGGGGGAACACTGAAGCTTTCTTT CSVPPGDRGNTEAFF
TRBJ1-6 TRBV4-3 NA NA TGCGCCAGCAGCCAAGATAGTCAGTCCCAGGTCCACTTT CASSQDSQSQVHF
TRBJ2-7 TRBV5-1 NA TRBD2 TGCGCCAGCAGCTTGGTTCCGGGAGGTACCCCCTACGAGCAGTACTTC CASSLVPGGTPYEQYF
TRBJ1-1 TRBV6-5 NA TRBD1 TGTGCCAGCAGCCTGAGGGGGCTGAACACTGAAGCTTTCTTT CASSLRGLNTEAFF
TRBJ2-1 TRBV19 NA NA TGTGCGGTTAAATGGGGGGTGGGCTACAATGAGCAGTTCTTC CAVKWGVGYNEQFF
TRBJ1-5 TRBV15 NA NA TGTGCCACCAGCAGAGATCAAGGGGTAGGGCCCCAGCATTTT CATSRDQGVGPQHF
TRBJ1-1 TRBV10-3 NA NA TGTGCCATCAGTGACCCAGTGGGGCCTCAGAACACTGAAGCTTTCTTT CAISDPVGPQNTEAFF
TRBJ1-2 TRBV5-5 NA TRBD1 TGTGCCAGCAGCCAGGAACAGGGGACGCCCCACCTTGGCTACACCTTC CASSQEQGTPHLGYTF
TRBJ2-5 TRBV29-1 NA NA TGCAGCGTTGGGGCGAGGGAGGGACAGGCCTGGGAGACCCAGTACTTC CSVGAREGQAWETQYF
TRBJ1-2 TRBV19 few TRBD1 TGTGCCAGTTCCCCCGGGACAGGGAACTATGGCTACACCTTC CASSPGTGNYGYTF
TRBJ1-2 TRBV10-3 NA NA TGTGCCATCAGTGGCGGAGAGAGCTATGGCTACACCTTC CAISGGESYGYTF
TRBJ2-1 TRBV28 NA NA TGTGCCAGCAGTTTAGGGCTCGGGGGACCCCCCGCGCAGTTCTTC CASSLGLGGPPAQFF